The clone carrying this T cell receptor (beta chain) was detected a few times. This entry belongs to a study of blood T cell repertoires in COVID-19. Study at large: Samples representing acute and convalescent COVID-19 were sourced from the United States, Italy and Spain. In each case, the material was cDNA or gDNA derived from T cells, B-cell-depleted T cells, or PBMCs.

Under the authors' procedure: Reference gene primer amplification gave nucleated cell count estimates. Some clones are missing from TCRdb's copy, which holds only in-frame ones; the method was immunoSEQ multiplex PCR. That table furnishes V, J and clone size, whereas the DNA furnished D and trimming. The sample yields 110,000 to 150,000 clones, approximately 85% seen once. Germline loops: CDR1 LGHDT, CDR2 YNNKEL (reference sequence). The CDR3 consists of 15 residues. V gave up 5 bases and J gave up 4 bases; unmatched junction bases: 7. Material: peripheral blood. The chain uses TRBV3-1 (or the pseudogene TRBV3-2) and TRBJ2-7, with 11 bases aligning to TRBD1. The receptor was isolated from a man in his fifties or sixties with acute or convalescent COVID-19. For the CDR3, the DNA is TGTGCCAGCAGCTCAGGGACAGGGGGTTTTTACGAGCAGTACTTC. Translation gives CASSSGTGGFYEQYF.